The entry that follows covers one T cell receptor beta chain sequence. It has no known antigen specificity. No base quality information exists; no much larger clone differs at one position. The cohort comprised 710 or so healthy bone marrow donors. At the time of sampling, all cohort members were nominally healthy, though unrecorded immune exposures were likely present. The donor was CMV seropositive and was included in the group of around 300 seropositive cohort members. Every donor gave a peripheral blood sample, and the peripheral blood mononuclear cells from that sample were used for TCR beta sequencing. Genomic DNA extraction from the blood cell samples was performed with the Qiagen DNeasy Blood Extraction Kit. This entry comes from a study of cytomegalovirus exposure and HLA in healthy donors listed by TCRdb under 2017. Describing the broader study: An earlier analysis of 587 of the donors reported roughly 300 Gb of sequence data and some 120 million unique TCR beta sequences from about 180 million T cells. To study patterns of TCR occurrence, a later analysis re-analyzed previously published TCR beta repertoires from more than 550 donors and added high-resolution HLA genotyping. The aim of the study was to test whether cataloging public T cell receptors could identify signatures of past pathogen exposure. A later genetic analysis used genome-wide SNP genotypes for about three fifths of the 666 donors, treating that subset as a discovery cohort. All discovery cohort repertoires had been generated on a single sequencing platform. The study combined high-throughput TCR immunosequencing, statistical association of individual TCRs with disease status, and machine learning to predict cytomegalovirus infection status. Of the roughly 400 genotyped donors, roughly 76% were placed in the genetic ancestry cluster associated with self-reported Caucasian donors. Among approximately 370 genotyped donors of the cohort, an average of about 220,000 unique TCR beta nucleotide sequences was sequenced per donor, of which about 19% were non-productive. Roughly 300 gigabases of sequencing data and 70 million to 95 million unique TCR sequences made up an early release that covered nearly 650 HLA-typed donors. In an earlier analysis of 500 to 650 of the donors, high-throughput TCR beta sequencing was used to judge whether each TCR beta V gene segment behaved as functional or pseudogenic. Roughly five DR-DQ haplotypes were handled as single units for association and clustering, since linkage in the cohort was strong. Typing coverage varied by locus: 629-630 donors for A, B, C, DRB1 and DQB1; roughly 560 for DQA1; some 610 for DPA1; fewer than 480 for DPB1. Along with the approximately 700-subject first cohort, a separate validation cohort of over 90 different subjects was used. HLA typing covered class I and class II loci at four-digit resolution. Using immunosequencing, the study profiled T cell repertoires from about 620 subjects and related those repertoires to cytomegalovirus serostatus. The later analysis used no new phenotypic data to find candidate immune exposures, relying instead on TCR beta sequences and their occurrence across donors. Donor age, sex, ethnicity and CMV serostatus were collected together with the repertoire data.

The library was built by means of the immunoSEQ multiplex PCR assay. For the multiplex PCR, a mixture combining 60 forward primers for TCR Vbeta segments and 13 reverse primers for TCR Jbeta segments was used. A multiplex PCR assay on genomic DNA amplified the CDR3 region of rearranged TCR beta genes. On the Illumina HiSeq System, the amplified TCR beta libraries were sequenced as 87-base-pair reads. Regarding the original processing steps: A later analysis counted around 72 million unique TCR beta chains across the 640 or so repertoires, and roughly 11 million of these chains were shared by at least two donors. To remove PCR and sequencing errors, raw reads were error-corrected and collapsed into unique sequences using a nearest-neighbor algorithm that merged closely related sequences. To assign V, D and J gene segments, CDR3 sequences were aligned to IMGT reference sequences. For a sequence to be retained, a match of at least six nucleotides to both a V gene segment and a J gene segment was required. Rearrangements were classified as productive when the CDR3 lacked stop codons and remained in frame with V and J, and all other rearrangements were classified as non-productive. Following IMGT convention, CDR3 was defined as the stretch from the second conserved V-encoded cysteine to the conserved J-encoded phenylalanine. Sequences without an unambiguous match to a single V gene segment were excluded from the earlier analysis of approximately 560 of the donors. In an earlier analysis of 587 of the donors, V segments were called functional above 56.7% productive rearrangements and were called segregating when the between-donor standard deviation exceeded 5%. A statistical classification framework was built to diagnose cytomegalovirus status from the catalog of TCR beta chain sequences. V and J gene assignment, in a later analysis, came from comparing TCR nucleotide sequences with IMGT/GENE-DB human TR gene sequences. A later analysis assigned CDR3 sequences and most-parsimonious VDJ recombination scenarios with the TCRdist pipeline. A later analysis defined each TCR beta chain by its CDR3 amino acid sequence plus V-gene family, and excluded reads lacking a unique V-gene family. To address suspected cross-contamination and a sequencing artifact, a later analysis removed under 600 highly shared, low-generation-probability nucleotide sequences. For each public chain, a later analysis derived a clonal expansion index from normalized ranks of inferred template counts within each repertoire. Generation probabilities in a later analysis came from a VDJ recombination model fitted to out-of-frame rearrangements, and those results were checked against IGoR. In a later analysis, TCR-TCR, TCR-HLA and TCR-CMV co-occurrence was scored with hypergeometric tests, and a repertoire-size bias correction was applied to TCR pairs. A later analysis estimated false discovery rates by permuting HLA or CMV assignments 20 times. A later analysis grouped co-occurring TCRs with DBSCAN, adding TCRdist sequence similarity when clustering within HLA-allele-positive subsets. Co-occurrence clustering excluded repertoires with fewer than 30,000 or more than 120,000 public chains, plus five with anomalous nucleotide sharing. TCRdb holds this immuneACCESS table with in-frame rearrangements only. Some clones are missing; in checked studies, unresolved V genes explain under half, and the rest has no known cause. V and J calls and clone size are as listed in that table; D and trimming were resolved from the DNA. Recorded for this sample are some 95,000 clones; approximately 71% of them occurred a single time. Together, the top ten hold more than 15% of the sample.

Germline trimming amounts to 3 bases on V and 0 bases on J, with 1 as the count of junction bases outside the gene matches. From cysteine to phenylalanine, the CDR3 is 15 amino acids long. The DNA shown is the 45-base CDR3, in frame from base 1. CDR1 and CDR2 are read off the germline V gene (reference sequence) as MNHEY and SMNVEV. The investigation overall reported the following: Strong co-occurrence of HLA alleles, especially DR and DQ, made assigning TCR associations to individual alleles difficult. The only immune exposure information available for the cohort was CMV serostatus. Compared with the approximately 600-donor mean, donors in an Asian-associated ancestry cluster had fewer N-insertions in productive TCRs, according to a later genetic analysis. According to the authors, the approach could potentially be generalized to other disease states and immunological phenotypes. HLA typing was unavailable for some donors at each locus, so association tests used only the typed subset. Several of the top co-occurrence clusters appeared to be linked to parvovirus B19, influenza, CMV and Epstein-Barr virus, according to a later analysis. The classifier was reported to diagnose cytomegalovirus status with high specificity and sensitivity in both the original cohort and the validation cohort. Most TCR sequences were observed very rarely across donors, whereas some public TCRs were present in many individuals. A later genetic analysis associated a missense DCLRE1C variant with V-gene and J-gene trimming of TCR beta chains, and an independent cohort replicated the association. In a later analysis, HLA-associated TCR beta chains showed more clonal expansion and lower generation probabilities than non-associated chains that were equally common. The cohort was sequenced for TCR beta chains only, and without alpha or paired-chain data the features that could be detected were limited. Linkage disequilibrium might explain the correlated functional status among segregating V segments, but an unknown experimental factor could not be excluded. Most CMV-associated TCR beta chains appeared to be HLA-restricted in a later analysis, and the HLA associations seemed to be driven largely by CMV exposure. A few of the identified cytomegalovirus-associated TCR beta chains were confirmed in vitro to be specific for cytomegalovirus antigens. A later analysis associated 15,000 or so TCR beta sequences with specific HLA alleles at a false discovery rate of 0.05. The presence/absence analyses assumed that sequencing depth was roughly uniform across donors, and that assumption may not be true. A total of 164 TCR beta chains were listed by the study as associated with cytomegalovirus. Some IMGT-functional V segments, including TRBV6-2 and TRBV6-3, could not be distinguished by the 87-base-pair reads and were therefore excluded. A group of highly shared sequence variants was considered likely to be a technical artifact of the sequencing pipeline. A further reported finding was that TCR beta sequences accurately predicted the HLA-A and HLA-B alleles for most subjects in the first cohort. In an earlier analysis of some 540 of the donors, most TCR beta V segments appeared in productive rearrangements about 87% or about 30% of the time, broadly matching IMGT annotations. According to a later analysis, TCR association rates differed among HLA loci, with DRB1 alleles showing the most associated TCRs and HLA-C alleles showing the fewest. Fewer than 20 rarely observed V segments, including chromosome 9 orphons, were excluded from the earlier analysis of some 590 of the donors because counts were too low.

Input material: PBMCs. The origin of this receptor is a woman between 18 and 30 years old in good health and CMV-seropositive. The rearranged segments are TRBV27 and TRBJ2-3; 9 junctional bases match TRBD2. The CDR3 corresponds to CASSFGLASTDTQYF. The DNA reads as follows: TGTGCCAGCAGTTTCGGACTAGCGAGCACAGATACGCAGTATTTT.